The sequence of this T cell receptor (beta chain) was determined in a study of blood T cells in healthy people across ages. Study information: About one barcoded beta molecule was captured per two T cells (by template switching). Regarding the study as a whole: Among T cells, TCR beta diversity per million cells dropped roughly linearly as age rose. Diversity figures based on one million T cells were deemed too low. Whereas aged donors had fewer naive CD4+ cells, long-lived donors had more of them and higher diversity.

CDR3 length: 15 residues. The germline V gene has CDR1 SGHRS and CDR2 YFSETQ. Trimming removed 9 bases from V and 2 bases from J; junction bases left unmatched: 12. As concerns this clonotype: No antigen is known for it.

The second PCR ran roughly 6 to 11 cycles with a sample-barcoded 5' primer and J-beta primers. MiXCR was run by TCRdb on the 5' RACE reads, yielding one entry per CDR3 protein. The table records some 1.8 million distinct CDR3 sequences, about two fifths of them present only once. This TCR came from a human donor in good health. Sequences were obtained from blood. The rearrangement joins TRBV5-1 to TRBJ2-3; TRBD2 matches at 7 bases. This CDR3 is CATDPGLQFTDTQYF. The CDR3 DNA sequence: TGCGCCACCGATCCGGGACTACAATTCACAGATACGCAGTATTTT.